These 18 T cell receptor beta chains share one sample of origin, sequenced in a study of T-cell memory formation after mild COVID-19. TCRdb re-analysed the 5' RACE reads in MiXCR, keeping a single row per CDR3 protein. The sample has roughly 350,000 distinct CDR3 sequences, roughly 15% seen once; the top ten hold 22%. The sequenced material came from PBMCs or a T cell subset sorted from them (not recorded which). The receptor set was obtained from a young man who had mild COVID-19 (a few samples of this study predate the infection). Cell type and time point are not known.

The chain uses TRBV6-2 or TRBV6-3 and TRBJ2-1; TRBD1 might be the D (6 bases). Between the trimmed V and J ends, which lost 6 bases and 9 bases, there was a span of 15 bases. CDR1 is MNHEY, CDR2 SVGEGT, per germline. The CDR3 is 13 residues long. The CDR3 loop reads CASSPTGFGEQFF. For the CDR3, the DNA is TGTGCCAGCAGCCCGACAGGTTTCGGTGAGCAGTTCTTC.

In DNA, the CDR3 is TGTGCCAGCAGCTTTGCACAGGGACAGTACGAGCAGTACTTC. Translating gives CASSFAQGQYEQYF. The genes are TRBV11-2 and TRBJ2-7; 7 nucleotides match TRBD1. The V gene's germline CDR1 is SGHAT and CDR2 FQNNGV. There are 14 residues in the CDR3. The V segment lost 3 bases and the J segment 4 bases; nucleotides outside the gene matches: 6.

The V and J genes are TRBV3-1 and TRBJ2-7, with 7 bases matching TRBD1. The V gene's germline CDR1 is LGHDT and CDR2 YNNKEL (reference sequence). CDR3 length: 15 residues. V lost 0 bases to trimming and J lost 3 bases; unmatched junction nucleotides: 5. The CDR3 sequence is CASSQDPGQHYEQYF. CDR3 nucleotides: TGTGCCAGCAGCCAAGACCCGGGACAGCACTACGAGCAGTACTTC.

This clonotype was picked up many times. V is TRBV7-9 and J is TRBJ2-1; TRBD1 matches 7 bases. The CDR3 is 15 residues long. V lost 1 base, J lost 5 bases, and 5 bases stayed unmatched. Germline V gene sequence: CDR1 SEHNR, CDR2 FQNEAQ (reference sequence). CDR3 sequence (DNA): TGTGCCAGCAGCTTAGTTTCGACAGGGAACAATGAGCAGTTCTTC. Its translation: CASSLVSTGNNEQFF.

This clonotype showed up just a few times. The V gene is TRBV3-1, the J gene TRBJ1-3; D remains unclear. Germline CDR1 LGHDT, CDR2 YNNKEL (reference sequence). This CDR3 is 12 amino acids long. Trimming took off 3 bases at V and 4 bases at J, with 4 bases between the two ends. CDR3 sequence: CASSHGGNTIYF. Written as DNA, the CDR3 is TGTGCCAGCAGCCACGGGGGAAACACCATATATTTT.

At least ten counts were recorded for this clonotype. The V call is TRBV5-1, the J call TRBJ1-1, with D hard to call. Germline CDR1 and CDR2: SGHRS and YFSETQ. Trimming cost V 1 base and J 3 bases, with 13 bases left between them. The CDR3 consists of 15 residues. The CDR3 reads CASSLPALTYTEAFF. The CDR3 DNA sequence: TGCGCCAGCAGCTTGCCGGCCCTGACCTACACTGAAGCTTTCTTT.

The V gene is TRBV20-1, the J gene TRBJ1-4; D not resolved. Between the trimmed V and J ends, which lost 0 bases and 7 bases, there was a span of 12 bases. This CDR3 has 14 residues. CDR1 is DFQATT and CDR2 is SNEGSKA in the germline V gene (reference sequence). The CDR3 sequence: CSARERSSGEKLFF. The CDR3 DNA reads TGCAGTGCTAGAGAGAGGTCCAGCGGTGAAAAACTGTTTTTT.

In its sample, this clonotype was seen many times. J is TRBJ2-3 and V is TRBV5-1, with 11 bases aligning to TRBD2. Trimming cost V 4 bases and J 0 bases; bases outside gene matches: 7. The CDR3 totals 17 residues. Germline CDR1 reads SGHRS; CDR2 reads YFSETQ. CDR3 region: CASSGVTSGGSTDTQYF. The CDR3 bases are TGCGCCAGCAGCGGCGTTACTAGCGGGGGTAGCACAGATACGCAGTATTTT.

This clonotype has a handful of counts. CDR3 bases: TGCGCCAGCACCCTGGCGAGGTACAGGTCCTACGGCGGCAATCAGCCCCAGCATTTT. Protein: CASTLARYRSYGGNQPQHF. The rearrangement links TRBV10-1 to TRBJ1-5; TRBD1 is a possible D gene (5 bases). The CDR3 runs to 19 residues. The V gene lost 7 bases and the J gene lost 2 bases, with 27 bases spanning the gap. Per germline, CDR1 WNHNN and CDR2 SYGVQD (reference sequence).

The rearrangement uses TRBV12-3 or TRBV12-4 and TRBJ2-3, with 8 positions matching TRBD1. This CDR3 spans 17 amino acids. V was pared by 5 bases and J by 3 bases, with 13 bases of the junction left unmatched. CDR3 sequence (DNA): TGTGCCAGCAGTACGCGCTCCGGGACAGGTTTTACAGATACGCAGTATTTT. Protein sequence: CASSTRSGTGFTDTQYF.

This clonotype was counted between two and nine times. The rearrangement joins TRBV29-1 to TRBJ1-2; D ambiguous. V lost 5 bases, J lost 7 bases, and 8 bases lay in between. Germline V gene sequence: CDR1 SQVTM, CDR2 ANQGSEA. The CDR3 length is 10 residues. CDR3 amino acids: CSVSQSGYTF. CDR3 nucleotide sequence: TGCAGCGTTTCCCAGAGTGGCTACACCTTC.

This clonotype has just a few counts. The chain uses TRBV2 and TRBJ1-5; D is uncertain. The ends were cut back, 7 bases at V and 1 base at J, with 11 bases in the middle. Looked up from germline, CDR1 is SNHLY and CDR2 is FYNNEI. The CDR3 contains 14 residues. CDR3 DNA: TGTGCCAGCACCCAGGTTATCAGCAATCAGCCCCAGCATTTT. Protein: CASTQVISNQPQHF.

This clonotype has more than one count but fewer than ten. The J gene is TRBJ1-1, the V gene TRBV7-3; TRBD1 matches at 9 bases. The CDR3 is 14 residues long. V was pared by 3 bases and J by 9 bases, with 8 bases of the junction left unmatched. The germline V gene has CDR1 SGHTA and CDR2 FQGTGA. The CDR3 DNA sequence: TGTGCCAGCAGCTTCACAGGGGGCGACGGTCAAGCTTTCTTT. Amino acids: CASSFTGGDGQAFF.

This clonotype was picked up a small number of times. This chain connects TRBV12-3 or TRBV12-4 to TRBJ1-5, with TRBD1 identical over 9 bases. J gave up 6 bases and V 0 bases, and 6 bases lay outside the gene matches. This CDR3 comprises 16 residues. CDR3: CASSLAGQGITQPQHF. The CDR3 region has the DNA TGTGCCAGCAGTTTAGCGGGACAGGGTATCACTCAGCCCCAGCATTTT.

This clonotype was observed a handful of times. V usage is TRBV21-1 and J usage is TRBJ2-7. TRBV21-1 is shown as a pseudogene. This CDR3 is built from 14 residues. The CDR3 is CASSKARQSYEQYF. The CDR3 nucleotides are TGTGCCAGCAGCAAAGCTCGGCAGTCCTACGAGCAGTACTTC.

The V and J genes are TRBV7-2 and TRBJ1-1, with 9 bases matching TRBD1. Germline assignment: CDR1 SGHTA and CDR2 FQGNSA. Germline trimming cut 4 bases from V and 4 bases from J; bases unmatched to any gene: 4. The CDR3 runs to 14 residues. CDR3 in DNA: TGTGCCAGCAGCTCAGTGACAGGGGGCACTGAAGCTTTCTTT. This codes for CASSSVTGGTEAFF.

The table lists this clonotype with a few counts. This chain joins TRBV4-1 and TRBJ2-1; perhaps TRBD1 as D (5 bases). The CDR3 is 16 residues long. From germline, CDR1 is MGHRA and CDR2 YSYEKL. V lost 4 bases and J lost 0, with 13 bases in between. The CDR3: CASSRSAGISYNEQFF. The DNA for the CDR3 is TGCGCCAGCAGCCGATCGGCAGGGATCTCCTACAATGAGCAGTTCTTC.

This clonotype was counted a few times. The chain carries TRBV6-1 and TRBJ2-4; D not resolved. The germline V gene has CDR1 MNHNS and CDR2 SASEGT. The CDR3 length is 14 residues. Trimming pared 8 bases from V and 3 bases from J, leaving 14 bases between. The CDR3 sequence: CASRMYGDKNIQYF. As DNA, the CDR3 is TGTGCCAGCCGAATGTATGGAGACAAAAACATTCAGTACTTC.